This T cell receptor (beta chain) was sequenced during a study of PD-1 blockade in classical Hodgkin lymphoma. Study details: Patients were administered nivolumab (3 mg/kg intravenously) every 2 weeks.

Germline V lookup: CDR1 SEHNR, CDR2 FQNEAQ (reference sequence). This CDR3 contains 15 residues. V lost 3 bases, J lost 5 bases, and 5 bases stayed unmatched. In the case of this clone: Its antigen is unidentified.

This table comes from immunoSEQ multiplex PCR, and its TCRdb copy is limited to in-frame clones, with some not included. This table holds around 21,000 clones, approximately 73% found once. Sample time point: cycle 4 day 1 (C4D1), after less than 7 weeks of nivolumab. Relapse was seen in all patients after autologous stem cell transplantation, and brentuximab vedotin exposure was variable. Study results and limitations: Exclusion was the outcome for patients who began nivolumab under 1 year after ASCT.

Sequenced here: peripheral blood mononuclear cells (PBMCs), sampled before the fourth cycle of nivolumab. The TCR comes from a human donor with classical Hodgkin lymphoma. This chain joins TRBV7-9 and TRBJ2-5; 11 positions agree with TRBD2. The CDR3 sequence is CASSFLAGGVETQYF. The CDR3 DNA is TGTGCCAGCAGCTTTTTAGCGGGGGGGGTCGAGACCCAGTACTTC.